The 4 T cell receptor beta chains listed next were all sequenced from one sample in a study of T cell repertoires in cytomegalovirus infection. No antigens are known for them. TCRdb called the reads again in MiXCR, with one record for every CDR3 protein. The sample records 20,000 to 30,000 distinct CDR3 sequences, approximately 22% being singletons. Sequenced here: CD8+ T cells from cultured PBMCs, sampled from culture after CMV antigen stimulation. All receptors come from a human donor in good health (CMV status not recorded). Some clones in this sample may be carry-over from other donors' samples.

This clonotype was observed many times. The chain is built from TRBV28 and TRBJ1-1; D gene uncertain. Trimming shortened V by 6 bases and J by 7 bases, and 12 bases separated the two germline ends. CDR3 length: 12 amino acids. Germline CDR1 reads MDHEN; CDR2 reads SYDVKM. The CDR3 reads CASSPGRLEAFF. DNA for the CDR3: TGTGCCAGCAGCCCAGGACGGCTTGAAGCTTTCTTT.

This clonotype was counted at least ten times. This chain uses TRBV7-9 with TRBJ1-1; TRBD1 agrees at 7 bases. J lost 3 bases, V lost 5 bases, and 3 bases had no gene match. Germline V gene data show CDR1 as SEHNR and CDR2 as FQNEAQ (reference sequence). The CDR3 length is 13 residues. CDR3: CASSIDRDTEAFF. CDR3 sequence (DNA): TGTGCCAGCAGCATTGACAGGGACACTGAAGCTTTCTTT.

The rearrangement joins TRBV6-2 or TRBV6-3 to TRBJ2-5, with 8 nucleotides matching TRBD1. The V and J ends lost 5 bases and 7 bases, in that order; junction bases with no gene match: 15. The germline CDR1 and CDR2 sequences are MNHEY and SVGEGT. CDR3 length: 16 amino acids. CDR3 sequence reads: CASSARTGTVKGTQYF. CDR3 in DNA: TGTGCCAGCAGTGCCCGGACAGGGACCGTCAAAGGGACCCAGTACTTC.

This clonotype appeared many times. The chain recombines TRBV19 with TRBJ1-1, with no clear D. CDR3 length equals 13 residues. V lost 7 bases, J lost 1 base, and 10 bases lay in between. Germline CDR1 LNHDA, CDR2 SQIVND (reference sequence). The CDR3 nucleotides are TGTGCCAGTAAAATAGGCCCGAACACTGAAGCTTTCTTT. Protein product: CASKIGPNTEAFF.